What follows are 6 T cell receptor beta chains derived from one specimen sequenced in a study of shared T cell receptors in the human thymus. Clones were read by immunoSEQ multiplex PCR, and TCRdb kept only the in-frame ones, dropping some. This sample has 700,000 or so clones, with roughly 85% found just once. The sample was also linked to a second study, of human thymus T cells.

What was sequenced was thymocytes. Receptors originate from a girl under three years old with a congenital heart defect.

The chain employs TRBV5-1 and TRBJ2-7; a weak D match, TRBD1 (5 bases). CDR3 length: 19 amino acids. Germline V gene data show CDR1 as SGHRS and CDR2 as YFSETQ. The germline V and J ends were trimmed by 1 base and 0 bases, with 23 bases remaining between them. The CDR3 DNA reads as TGCGCCAGCAGCTTGAGGGGCGCACTCGGCCGTCGAAGCTCCTACGAGCAGTACTTC. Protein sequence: CASSLRGALGRRSSYEQYF. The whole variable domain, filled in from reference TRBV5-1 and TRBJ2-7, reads KAGVTQTPRYLIKTRGQQVTLSCSPISGHRSVSWYQQTPGQGLQFLFEYFSETQRNKGNFPGRFSGRQFSNSRSEMNVSTLELGDSALYLCASSLRGALGRRSSYEQYFGPGTRLTVT.

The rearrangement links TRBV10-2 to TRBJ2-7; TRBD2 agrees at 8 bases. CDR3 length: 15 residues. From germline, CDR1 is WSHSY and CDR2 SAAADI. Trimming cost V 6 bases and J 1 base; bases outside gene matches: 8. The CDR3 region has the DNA TGCGCCAGCAGCCTTCTAAGCGGGGGATCCTACGAGCAGTACTTC. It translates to CASSLLSGGSYEQYF.

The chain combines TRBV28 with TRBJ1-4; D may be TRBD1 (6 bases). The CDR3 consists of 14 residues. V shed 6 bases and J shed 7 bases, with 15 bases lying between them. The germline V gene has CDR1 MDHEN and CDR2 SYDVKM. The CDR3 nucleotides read TGTGCCAGCAGAACAGGGAGCTTACGTGAAAAACTGTTTTTT. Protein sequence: CASRTGSLREKLFF.

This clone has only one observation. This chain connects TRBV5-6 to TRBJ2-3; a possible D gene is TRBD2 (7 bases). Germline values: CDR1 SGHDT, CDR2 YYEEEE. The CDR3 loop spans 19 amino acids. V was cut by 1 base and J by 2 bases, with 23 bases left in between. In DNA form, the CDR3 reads TGTGCCAGCAGCTTGACGCTTTTTTCGCGGGGGCCCCCCACAGATACGCAGTATTTT. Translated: CASSLTLFSRGPPTDTQYF. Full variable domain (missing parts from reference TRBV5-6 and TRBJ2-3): DAGVTQSPTHLIKTRGQQVTLRCSPKSGHDTVSWYQQALGQGPQFIFQYYEEEERQRGNFPDRFSGHQFPNYSSELNVNALLLGDSALYLCASSLTLFSRGPPTDTQYFGPGTRLTVL.

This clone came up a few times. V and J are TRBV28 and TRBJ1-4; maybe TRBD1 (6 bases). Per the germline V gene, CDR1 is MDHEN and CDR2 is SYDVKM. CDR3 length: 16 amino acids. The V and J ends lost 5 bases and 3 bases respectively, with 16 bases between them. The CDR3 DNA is TGTGCCAGCAGTCTAGAGGGGGGGAGAGCTAATGAAAAACTGTTTTTT. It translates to CASSLEGGRANEKLFF. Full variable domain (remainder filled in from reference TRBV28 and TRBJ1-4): DVKVTQSSRYLVKRTGEKVFLECVQDMDHENMFWYRQDPGLGLRLIYFSYDVKMKEKGDIPEGYSVSREKKERFSLILESASTNQTSMYLCASSLEGGRANEKLFFGSGTQLSVL.

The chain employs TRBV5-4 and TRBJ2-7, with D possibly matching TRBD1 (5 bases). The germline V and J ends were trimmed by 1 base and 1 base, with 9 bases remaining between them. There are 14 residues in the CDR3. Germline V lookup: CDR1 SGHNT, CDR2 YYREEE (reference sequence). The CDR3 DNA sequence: TGTGCCAGCAGCTTGTCAGGGTGGTCCTACGAGCAGTACTTC. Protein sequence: CASSLSGWSYEQYF.